This TCR beta chain was recorded in a study of blood T cells in healthy people across ages. Study at large: Template switching recovered approximately one barcoded beta molecule for every two T cells.

Per germline, CDR1 SGHRS and CDR2 YFSETQ. This CDR3 has 15 residues. A J-beta primer mix and a sample-barcoded 5' primer were used in a second PCR of roughly 6 to 12 cycles. Carrying 12 random nucleotides, a template-switch adaptor labeled each individual cDNA molecule. TCRdb reanalysed the 5' RACE reads using MiXCR and keeps one entry per CDR3 protein. The profile shows about 1.4 million distinct CDR3 sequences, 59% of them singletons. The sequenced sample was blood. The origin of this receptor is a man in his late teens or twenties in good health. The rearrangement joins TRBV5-1 to TRBJ2-4, with 9 bases fitting TRBD2. The DNA matches TRBJ2-7 better at its end, which makes the J call doubtful. CDR3 sequence (DNA): TGCGCCAGCAGCTTGATAACTAGCGGGTACTACGAGCAGTACTTC. Amino acids: CASSLITSGYYEQYF.